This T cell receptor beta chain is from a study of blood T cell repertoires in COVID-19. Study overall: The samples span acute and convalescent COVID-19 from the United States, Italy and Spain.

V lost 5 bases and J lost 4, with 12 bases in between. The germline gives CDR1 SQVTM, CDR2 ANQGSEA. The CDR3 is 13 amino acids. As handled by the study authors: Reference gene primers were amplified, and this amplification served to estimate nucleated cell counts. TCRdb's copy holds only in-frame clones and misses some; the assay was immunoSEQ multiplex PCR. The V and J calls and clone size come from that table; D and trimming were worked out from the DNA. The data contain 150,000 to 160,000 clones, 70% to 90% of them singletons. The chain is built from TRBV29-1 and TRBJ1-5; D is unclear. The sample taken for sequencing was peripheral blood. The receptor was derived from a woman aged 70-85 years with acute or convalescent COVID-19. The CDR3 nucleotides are TGCAGCGTTCGCGCCGAGTGGAATCAGCCCCAGCATTTT. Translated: CSVRAEWNQPQHF.